The sequence of this T cell receptor beta chain was determined in a study of T-cell reconstitution after alpha-beta-depleted transplantation in children. Study-level points and caveats: Several hundred expanded graft clones reportedly were the source of alpha-beta T cells about two months after transplant. After one year, T-cell counts and TCRbeta diversity mostly came from new T cells.

Germline lookup yields CDR1 SQVTM and CDR2 ANQGSEA. The CDR3 length is 13 residues. Trimming removed 3 bases at V and 3 bases at J, with 11 bases between. This clonotype was found many times. Antigen unknown. A TCRbeta library incorporating unique molecular identifiers was prepared. TCRdb ran MiXCR on the PCR reads and lists one entry per CDR3 protein. The table has fewer than 550,000 distinct CDR3 sequences, about an eighth seen once. This TCR was sampled from a female patient aged 2-10 years who had a stem cell transplant for aplastic anemia, so the T cells may come from the graft donor. The sample was PBMCs, mostly from graft donor cells, taken 180 days after TCRalphabeta/CD19-depleted stem cell transplant. The chain combines TRBV29-1 with TRBJ1-2; D is unclear. CDR3 loop: CSVEGPLDYGYTF. Written as DNA, the CDR3 is TGCAGCGTTGAGGGCCCCCTGGACTATGGCTACACCTTC. Full variable domain (missing parts from reference TRBV29-1 and TRBJ1-2): SAVISQKPSRDICQRGTSLTIQCQVDSQVTMMFWYRQQPGQSLTLIATANQGSEATYESGFVIDKFPISRPNLTFSTLTVSNMSPEDSSIYLCSVEGPLDYGYTFGSGTRLTVV.